Below, one T cell receptor (beta chain) is given with its context. Its antigen is unknown. The CDR3 totals 15 residues. Germline values: CDR1 SNHLY, CDR2 FYNNEI. The data were taken from a study of T cells expressing NK-cell markers. Findings of the study overall: The study found these clonotypes also leading the CD3+CD56-NKG2C+ fraction in a few donors. Roughly 6 of the donors carried dominant NKG2C+ clonotypes that took up about 1.0-7.0% of their CD8+ T cells.

For each CDR3 protein, TCRdb gives one entry from its re-call of the 5' RACE reads, without DNA. The sample has about 400,000 distinct CDR3 sequences, and its top ten clones hold roughly 10%. Sample: blood T cells: a sorted CD56 or NKG2C T cell subset, CD4+ or CD8+ T cells, or bulk PBMC T cells (not recorded which). The chain combines TRBV2 with TRBJ2-5; absent DNA, TCRdb's TRBD2 call cannot be checked. The receptor was derived from a woman between 45 and 60 years old in good health. The CDR3 loop reads CASSAVGSSQETQYF.